Detailed here is one TCR beta chain. The sample carries other DNA sequences with the same CDR3. With 60 Vbeta and 13 Jbeta primers, the PCR was carried out. The assay was immunoSEQ multiplex PCR, and TCRdb's table has in-frame clones only and misses some. The data show 110,000 to 150,000 clones, about 84% seen once. This record belongs to a study of cytomegalovirus exposure and HLA in healthy donors. The CDR3 loop spans 14 amino acids. Germline CDR1 and CDR2: SGHVS and FNYEAQ. The ends were cut back, 5 bases at V and 4 bases at J, with 12 bases in the middle. This clonotype originated in a woman younger than 30 in good health and CMV-seropositive. The chain carries TRBV7-6 and TRBJ1-3; D not certain. Sample: PBMCs. CDR3 sequence (DNA): TGTGCCAGCAGCCCTCAGTCCTCGGGAAACACCATATATTTT. It specifies CASSPQSSGNTIYF. The full variable domain, in which reference TRBV7-6 and TRBJ1-3 provide the parts outside the CDR3, is GAGVSQSPRYKVTKRGQDVALRCDPISGHVSLYWYRQALGQGPEFLTYFNYEAQQDKSGLPNDRFSAERPEGSISTLTIQRTEQRDSAMYRCASSPQSSGNTIYFGEGSWLTVV.